These 18 T cell receptor beta chains share one sample of origin, sequenced in a study of blood T cell repertoires in COVID-19. Method: immunoSEQ multiplex PCR; TCRdb's copy keeps in-frame clones and lacks some. The table shows approximately 50,000 clones, with approximately 80% occurring only once. What was sequenced was PBMCs or T cells enriched from blood (not recorded which). All receptors come from a woman in her forties or fifties with acute COVID-19.

This chain joins TRBV28 and TRBJ1-1; D remains unclear. Germline CDR1 MDHEN, CDR2 SYDVKM. The V and J ends lost 4 bases and 0 bases respectively, with 9 bases between them. There are 14 residues in the CDR3. The CDR3 loop reads CASSSMSLNTEAFF. CDR3 nucleotide sequence: TGTGCCAGCAGTTCCATGAGCTTGAACACTGAAGCTTTCTTT.

The chain combines TRBV5-6 with TRBJ1-2; D perhaps matches TRBD1 (5 bases). This CDR3 spans 13 amino acids. Trimming stripped 0 bases from V and 5 bases from J, with 8 bases between. Germline V gene sequence: CDR1 SGHDT, CDR2 YYEEEE. The CDR3 DNA is TGTGCCAGCAGCTTGGCGGGGGGGTATGGCTACACCTTC. The encoded protein is CASSLAGGYGYTF.

This chain links TRBV6-5 with TRBJ1-2; 11 nucleotides align to TRBD1. V shed 0 bases, J shed 4 bases, and the junction held 4 bases outside the gene matches. This CDR3 has 16 residues. CDR1 is MNHEY and CDR2 is SVGAGI in the germline V gene. CDR3 region: CASSYSRTGGSYGYTF. DNA of the CDR3: TGTGCCAGCAGTTACTCTAGGACAGGGGGCTCCTATGGCTACACCTTC.

This sequence joins TRBV18 and TRBJ1-5; D remains ambiguous. The CDR3 extends over 13 amino acids. CDR1 is KGHSH and CDR2 is LQKENI in the germline V gene. V dropped 3 bases and J dropped 4 bases, with 7 bases sitting between them. CDR3 amino acids: CASSPSSNQPQHF. CDR3 bases: TGTGCCAGCTCACCCTCTTCGAATCAGCCCCAGCATTTT.

The rearrangement uses TRBV6-5 and TRBJ1-2, with D perhaps TRBD1 (6 bases). Germline assignment: CDR1 MNHEY and CDR2 SVGAGI. CDR3 length: 15 amino acids. Trimming shortened V by 6 bases and J by 2 bases, and 16 bases separated the two germline ends. The CDR3 nucleotides are TGTGCCAGCAGCACCCCAACTACAGGGAACTATGGCTACACCTTC. This translates into CASSTPTTGNYGYTF.

The chain joins TRBV6-5 to TRBJ2-7, with unresolved D. This CDR3 is built from 14 residues. Germline V gene sequence: CDR1 MNHEY, CDR2 SVGAGI. V was trimmed by 6 bases and J by 4 bases, leaving 16 bases between them. CDR3 in amino acids: CASSEARIKYEQYF. The CDR3 DNA reads TGTGCCAGCAGCGAGGCGAGGATTAAATACGAGCAGTACTTC.

This chain links TRBV4-1 with TRBJ2-1; D call uncertain. The CDR3 is made up of 13 amino acids. The V end lost 1 base, the J end lost 4 bases, and 5 bases lay between the germline ends. The germline CDR1 and CDR2 sequences are MGHRA and YSYEKL. In DNA form, the CDR3 reads TGCGCCAGCAGCCAAGGACTTTACAATGAGCAGTTCTTC. Protein product: CASSQGLYNEQFF.

The chain joins TRBV30 to TRBJ1-6; D is uncertain. CDR3 length: 13 residues. V dropped 4 bases and J dropped 10 bases, with 14 bases sitting between them. Germline V gene lookup returns CDR1 GTSNPN and CDR2 SVGIG (reference sequence). The CDR3 coding sequence is TGTGCCTGGATACTCGACACGGGGTCACCCCTCCACTTT. Translated, it gives CAWILDTGSPLHF. The whole variable domain, filled in from reference TRBV30 and TRBJ1-6, reads SQTIHQWPATLVQPVGSPLSLECTVEGTSNPNLYWYRQAAGRGLQLLFYSVGIGQISSEVPQNLSASRPQDRQFILSSKKLLLSDSGFYLCAWILDTGSPLHFGNGTRLTVT.

This clone was counted only a few times. The CDR3 nucleotides are TGTGCCAGCAGCCAAGCCCAAAGCGGGGGGGATTCCTACAATGAGCAGTTCTTC. It encodes CASSQAQSGGDSYNEQFF. The chain is built from TRBV4-2 and TRBJ2-1; 10 bases fit TRBD2. Germline V gives CDR1 LGHNA, CDR2 YNFKEQ. V was pared by 1 base and J by 1 base, with 7 bases of the junction left unmatched. This CDR3 comprises 18 residues.

The chain combines TRBV18 with TRBJ1-1; D gene ambiguous. This CDR3 spans 14 amino acids. Germline lookup yields CDR1 KGHSH and CDR2 LQKENI. The V end was cut by 4 bases, the J end by 4 bases, with 13 bases between. CDR3 in DNA: TGTGCCAGCTCACAGGCACCCCGAGGCACTGAAGCTTTCTTT. Amino acid sequence: CASSQAPRGTEAFF.

This chain connects TRBV15 to TRBJ1-1; 9 bases map to TRBD1. Germline CDR1 and CDR2: LNHNV and YYDKDF (reference sequence). This CDR3 comprises 16 residues. The trim removed 5 bases at V and 5 bases at J, leaving 12 bases unmatched. CDR3 sequence reads: CATSGTGRGVRTEAFF. CDR3 nucleotides: TGTGCCACCAGCGGGACAGGGAGAGGGGTGAGGACTGAAGCTTTCTTT.

The genes are TRBV10-3 and TRBJ2-7; TRBD2 might be the D (6 bases). The V end lost 4 bases, the J end lost 3 bases, and 13 bases lay between the germline ends. The CDR3 loop spans 14 amino acids. Germline-derived CDR1 and CDR2 are ENHRY and SYGVKD. The CDR3 region has the DNA TGTGCCATCAGTGGGGGGGATAAAGGCTACGAGCAGTACTTC. Residues: CAISGGDKGYEQYF.

The rearrangement joins TRBV6-1 to TRBJ1-5, with D unresolved. The CDR3 is 13 amino acids. The germline V gene encodes CDR1 MNHNS and CDR2 SASEGT. Trimming shortened V by 0 bases and J by 6 bases, and 6 bases separated the two germline ends. The CDR3 DNA is TGTGCCAGCAGTGAAGCAGTCGGTCAGCCCCAGCATTTT. It specifies CASSEAVGQPQHF.

Only a few counts were recorded for this clone. The J gene is TRBJ2-7, the V gene TRBV19; 7 bases fit TRBD1. Germline V gene data show CDR1 as LNHDA and CDR2 as SQIVND (reference sequence). V lost 1 base to trimming and J lost 2 bases; unmatched junction nucleotides: 2. The CDR3 consists of 14 residues. The CDR3 is CASSIGTGAYEQYF. CDR3 nucleotides: TGTGCCAGTAGTATAGGGACAGGAGCCTACGAGCAGTACTTC.

As for this clone: This sample includes further DNA sequences coding for the same CDR3. V gene TRBV3-1 (or the pseudogene TRBV3-2) combines with J gene TRBJ1-5, with 7 positions matching TRBD1. V lost 4 bases and J lost 4; bases outside the gene matches: 1. In germline, CDR1 is LGHDT, CDR2 YNNKEL (reference sequence). The CDR3 loop spans 13 amino acids. CDR3 region: CASSPTGNQPQHF. In DNA form, the CDR3 reads TGTGCCAGCAGCCCGACAGGGAATCAGCCCCAGCATTTT.

J is TRBJ2-7 and V is TRBV18, with D possibly matching TRBD1 (5 bases). The V gene's germline CDR1 is KGHSH and CDR2 LQKENI. V was cut by 1 base and J by 2 bases, with 12 bases left in between. The CDR3 has 15 amino acids. In nucleotides, the CDR3 is TGTGCCAGCTCACCACACAAGGACACTCCCTACGAGCAGTACTTC. Its translation: CASSPHKDTPYEQYF.

The chain carries TRBV5-1 and TRBJ1-3, with 9 bases identical to TRBD1. The CDR3 extends over 15 amino acids. V shed 4 bases and J 3 bases; nucleotides not matched to a gene: 5. Germline values: CDR1 SGHRS, CDR2 YFSETQ. CDR3 DNA: TGCGCCAGCAGCCCACAGGGGGCTGGTGGAAACACCATATATTTT. Translation gives CASSPQGAGGNTIYF.

The genes are TRBV7-9 and TRBJ1-1; no clear D gene. The CDR3 spans 15 residues. V lost 1 base, J lost 0 bases, and 9 bases lay in between. Germline assignment: CDR1 SEHNR and CDR2 FQNEAQ (reference sequence). This CDR3 is CASSLDALMNTEAFF. The CDR3 region has the DNA TGTGCCAGCAGCTTAGACGCGTTGATGAACACTGAAGCTTTCTTT.